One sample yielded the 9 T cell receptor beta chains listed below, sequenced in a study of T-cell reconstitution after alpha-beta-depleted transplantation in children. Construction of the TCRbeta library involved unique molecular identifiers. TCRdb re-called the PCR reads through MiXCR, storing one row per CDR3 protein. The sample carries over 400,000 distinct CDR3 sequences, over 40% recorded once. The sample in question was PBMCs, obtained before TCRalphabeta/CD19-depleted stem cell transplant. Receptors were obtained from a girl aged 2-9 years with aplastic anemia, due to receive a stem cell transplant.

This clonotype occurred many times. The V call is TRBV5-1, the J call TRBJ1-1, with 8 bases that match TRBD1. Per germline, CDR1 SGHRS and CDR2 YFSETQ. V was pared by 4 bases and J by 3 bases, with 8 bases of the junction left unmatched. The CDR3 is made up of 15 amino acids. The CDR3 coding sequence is TGCGCCAGCAGCCCAGGGGGCGGGTGGGACACTGAAGCTTTCTTT. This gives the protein CASSPGGGWDTEAFF.

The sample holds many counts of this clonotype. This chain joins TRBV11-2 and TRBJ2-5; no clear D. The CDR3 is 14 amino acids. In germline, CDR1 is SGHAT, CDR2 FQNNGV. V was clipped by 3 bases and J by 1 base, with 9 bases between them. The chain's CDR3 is CASSFAAIQETQYF. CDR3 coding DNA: TGTGCCAGCAGCTTCGCGGCTATCCAAGAGACCCAGTACTTC.

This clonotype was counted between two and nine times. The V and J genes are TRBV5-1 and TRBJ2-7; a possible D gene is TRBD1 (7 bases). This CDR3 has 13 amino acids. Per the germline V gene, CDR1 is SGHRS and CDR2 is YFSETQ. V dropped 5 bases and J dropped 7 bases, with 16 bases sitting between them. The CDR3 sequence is CASRLTGTGEQYF. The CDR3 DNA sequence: TGCGCCAGCAGACTGACAGGGACTGGGGAGCAGTACTTC.

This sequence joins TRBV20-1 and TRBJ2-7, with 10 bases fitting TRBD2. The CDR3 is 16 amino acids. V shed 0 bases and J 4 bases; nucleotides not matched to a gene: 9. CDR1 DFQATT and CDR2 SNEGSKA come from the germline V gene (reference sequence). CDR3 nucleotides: TGCAGTGCTAGAGATGCCCTAGCGGGAGTACGGTACGAGCAGTACTTC. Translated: CSARDALAGVRYEQYF.

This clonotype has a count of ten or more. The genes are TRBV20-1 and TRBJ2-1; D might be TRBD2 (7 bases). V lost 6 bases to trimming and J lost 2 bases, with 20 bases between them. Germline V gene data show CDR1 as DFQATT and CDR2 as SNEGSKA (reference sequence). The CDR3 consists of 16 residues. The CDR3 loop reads CSAEGGGPGTYNEQFF. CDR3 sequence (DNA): TGCAGTGCCGAAGGGGGAGGGCCGGGTACCTACAATGAGCAGTTCTTC.

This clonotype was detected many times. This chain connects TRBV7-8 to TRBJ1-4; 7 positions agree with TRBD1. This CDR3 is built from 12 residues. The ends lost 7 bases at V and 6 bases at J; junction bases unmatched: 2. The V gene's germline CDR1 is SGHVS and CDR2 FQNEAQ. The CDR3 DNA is TGTGCCAGCACAGGGGGGGATGAAAAACTGTTTTTT. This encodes CASTGGDEKLFF.

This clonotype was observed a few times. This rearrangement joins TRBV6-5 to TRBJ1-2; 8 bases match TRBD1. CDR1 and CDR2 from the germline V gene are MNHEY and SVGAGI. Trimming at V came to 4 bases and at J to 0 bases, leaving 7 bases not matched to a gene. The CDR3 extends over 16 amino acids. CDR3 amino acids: CASSSGTGGSNYGYTF. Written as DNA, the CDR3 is TGTGCCAGCAGTTCAGGGACAGGCGGCTCTAACTATGGCTACACCTTC.

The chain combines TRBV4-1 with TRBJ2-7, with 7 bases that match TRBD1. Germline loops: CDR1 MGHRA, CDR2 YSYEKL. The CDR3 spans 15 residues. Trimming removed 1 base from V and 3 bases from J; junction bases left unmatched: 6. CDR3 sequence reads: CASSQGSGQIYEQYF. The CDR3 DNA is TGCGCCAGCAGCCAAGGATCGGGACAGATCTACGAGCAGTACTTC.

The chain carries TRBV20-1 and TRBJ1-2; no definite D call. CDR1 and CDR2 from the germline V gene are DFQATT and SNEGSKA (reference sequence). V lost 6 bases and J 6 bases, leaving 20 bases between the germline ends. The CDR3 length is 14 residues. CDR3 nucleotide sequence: TGCAGTGCCCTCGGAGCTATTCAGTTCGATGGCTACACCTTC. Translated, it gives CSALGAIQFDGYTF.